The T cell receptor (beta chain) under discussion was sequenced for a study of T cell responses to AZD1222 COVID-19 vaccine (dated by TCRdb to about 2021). Regarding the research as a whole: A total of approximately 240 trial participants underwent TCR sequencing, of whom approximately 210 received two doses of AZD1222 and about 26 received two doses of the MenACWY control vaccine. Trial participants were enrolled into age subgroups of 18-55, 56-69 and 70-plus years, which contained about 150, 28 and 57 TCR-sequenced participants, respectively. Here is what the overall study found, with its caveats: The 56-69-year group was small, and its depth increase did not reach significance, likely because of low power. CD4 TCRs associated with the vaccine covered the entire spike protein, and the dominant responses were in regions 160-218 and 743-854. No day 14 peak-response samples were available, so repertoires were characterized only after the peak T cell response. Participants were mostly white British and included more females than males, and it was suggested by the authors that clonal diversity may have been underestimated. Reportedly, close to half of the unique spike-specific TCRs recognized epitopes lying outside the regions that are mutated in the B.1.351 and B.1.1.7 variants. Only five or six AZD1222 recipients were SARS-CoV-2 seropositive at baseline, limiting conclusions about previously exposed vaccinees. After two AZD1222 doses, spike-specific TCR breadth and depth were significantly higher than at day 0 and than in MenACWY recipients.

Details on this clone: Its antigen specificity is not known. There are no base qualities to consult, and no much larger clone falls within one base.

The time point label for this specimen denotes: about 28 days (+/-7) after the second vaccine dose. AZD1222 recipients with second doses at about 4 weeks or about 12 weeks were pooled, because spike-specific TCR depth and breadth did not differ between schedules. Vaccinee samples were obtained from the UK trials COV001 and COV002, which included a single-blind randomized controlled phase 2/3 trial of AZD1222 (ChAdOx1 nCoV-19) in healthy adults. For TCRbeta chain sequencing, PBMC samples were collected from trial participants at day 0 and at day 28 after the second dose. The CDR3 regions of human TCRbeta chains were analyzed by immunosequencing. On the study's bioinformatics: Repertoire TCRs were checked for matches against a reference library of SARS-CoV-2-specific TCRs that had been generated using the MIRA antigen-specificity platform. Breadth meant the fraction of unique TCRs that were SARS-CoV-2-associated, whereas depth meant the fraction of total T cells that were SARS-CoV-2-associated. Each spike-specific TCR was assigned to its reactive spike region and to a CD4 or CD8 class using the MIRA data. Log10-transformed breadth and depth values were compared by one-way ANOVA with Sidak's multiple comparisons tests. As stored in TCRdb, this immuneACCESS dataset retains in-frame rearrangements with V and J assigned. A fraction of the clones does not appear; measured against another copy, unresolved V genes explain less than half of the discrepancy, and the remainder lacks a known reason. V and J calls and clone size are copied from that table; D and trimming were computed from the DNA. This sample gives tens of thousands of clones in total; nearly 90% of them show up just once. The biggest ten clones account for about 28% of the sample.

The TCR comes from an adult who received the AZD1222 COVID-19 vaccine. Source: peripheral blood, taken 28 days after the second AZD1222 dose.

The DNA sequence is as follows: TGTGCCACCAGCATTGAAGGGTACAATGAGCAGTTCTTC. Protein translation: CATSIEGYNEQFF. Here the chain combines TRBV15 and TRBJ2-1; the D gene remains uncertain. From a lookup of the germline V gene (reference sequence), CDR1 and CDR2 are LNHNV and YYDKDF. The CDR3 starts with the cysteine, ends with the phenylalanine, and has 13 residues. Only the CDR3 portion is preserved as DNA: 39 bases, with reading frame beginning at the first base. V is cut by 4 bases and J by 4 bases, and the space between the germline ends is 8 bases.